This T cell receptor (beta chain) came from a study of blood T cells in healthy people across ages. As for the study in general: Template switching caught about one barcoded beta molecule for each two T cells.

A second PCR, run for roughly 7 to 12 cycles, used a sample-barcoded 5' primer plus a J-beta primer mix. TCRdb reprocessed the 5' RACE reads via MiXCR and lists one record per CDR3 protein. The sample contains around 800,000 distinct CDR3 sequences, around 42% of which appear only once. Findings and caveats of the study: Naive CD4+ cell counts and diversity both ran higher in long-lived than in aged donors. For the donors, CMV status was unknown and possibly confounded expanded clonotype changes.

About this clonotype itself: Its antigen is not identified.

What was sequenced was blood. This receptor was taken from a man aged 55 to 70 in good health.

CDR3 nucleotides: TGTGCCAGCAGTTTCATGGAATATGAGCAGTTCTTC. It translates to CASSFMEYEQFF. This chain links TRBV12-3 or TRBV12-4 with TRBJ2-7; D unresolved. TRBJ2-1 matches the DNA end more closely, so the J call is doubtful. The CDR3 loop spans 12 amino acids.